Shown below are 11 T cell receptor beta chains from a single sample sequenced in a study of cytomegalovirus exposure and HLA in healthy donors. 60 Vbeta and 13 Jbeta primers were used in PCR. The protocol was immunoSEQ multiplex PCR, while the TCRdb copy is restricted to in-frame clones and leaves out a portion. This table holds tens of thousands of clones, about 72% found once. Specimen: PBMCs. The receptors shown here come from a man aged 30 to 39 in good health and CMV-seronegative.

The CDR3 nucleotides are TGCGCCAGCAGTTCTTTGGGGCGGGAACCCACCGGGGAGCTGTTTTTT. As protein: CASSSLGREPTGELFF. The chain couples TRBV4-1 to TRBJ2-2; D is perhaps TRBD2 (6 bases). This CDR3 has 16 amino acids. V was trimmed by 6 bases and J by 4 bases, leaving 18 bases between them. CDR1 is MGHRA, CDR2 YSYEKL, per germline.

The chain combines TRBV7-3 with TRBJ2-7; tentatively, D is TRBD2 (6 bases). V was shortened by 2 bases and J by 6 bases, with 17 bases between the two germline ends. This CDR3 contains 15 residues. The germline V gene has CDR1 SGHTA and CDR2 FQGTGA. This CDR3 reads CASSLGFAGSGEQYF. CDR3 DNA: TGTGCCAGCAGCTTAGGGTTTGCGGGGAGCGGCGAGCAGTACTTC.

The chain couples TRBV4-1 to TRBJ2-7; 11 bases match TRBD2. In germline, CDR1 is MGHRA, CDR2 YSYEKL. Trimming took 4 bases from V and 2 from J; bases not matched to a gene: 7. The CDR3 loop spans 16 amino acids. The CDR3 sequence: CASSPSGTSGPYEQYF. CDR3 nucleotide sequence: TGCGCCAGCAGCCCATCCGGGACTAGCGGACCCTACGAGCAGTACTTC.

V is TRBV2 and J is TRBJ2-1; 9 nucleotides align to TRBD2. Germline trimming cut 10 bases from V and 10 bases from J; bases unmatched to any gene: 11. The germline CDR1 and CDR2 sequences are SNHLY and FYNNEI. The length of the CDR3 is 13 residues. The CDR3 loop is CATLGLARREQFF. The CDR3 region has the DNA TGTGCCACTTTGGGACTAGCCAGGCGCGAGCAGTTCTTC.

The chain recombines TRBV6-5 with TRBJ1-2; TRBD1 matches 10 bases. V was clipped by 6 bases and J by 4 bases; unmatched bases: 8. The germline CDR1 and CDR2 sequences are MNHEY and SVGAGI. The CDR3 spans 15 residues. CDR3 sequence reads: CASSLGQGFRYGYTF. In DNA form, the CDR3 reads TGTGCCAGCAGCTTGGGACAGGGGTTTCGCTATGGCTACACCTTC.

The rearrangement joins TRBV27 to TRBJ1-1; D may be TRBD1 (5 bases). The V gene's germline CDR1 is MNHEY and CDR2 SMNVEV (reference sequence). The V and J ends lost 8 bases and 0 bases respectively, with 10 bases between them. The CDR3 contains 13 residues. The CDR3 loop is CASVDSMNTEAFF. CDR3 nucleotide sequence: TGTGCCAGCGTTGACAGCATGAACACTGAAGCTTTCTTT.

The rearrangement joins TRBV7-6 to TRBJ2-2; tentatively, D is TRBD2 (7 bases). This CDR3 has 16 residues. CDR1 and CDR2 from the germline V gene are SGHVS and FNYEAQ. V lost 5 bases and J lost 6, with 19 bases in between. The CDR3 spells CASSPEGGMGPGELFF. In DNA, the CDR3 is TGTGCCAGCAGCCCAGAGGGGGGGATGGGCCCCGGGGAGCTGTTTTTT.

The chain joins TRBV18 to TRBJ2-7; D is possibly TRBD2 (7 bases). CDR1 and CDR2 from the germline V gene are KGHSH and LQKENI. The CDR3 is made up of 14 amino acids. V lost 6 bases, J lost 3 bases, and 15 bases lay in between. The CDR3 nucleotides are TGTGCCAGCTCCAGGGGAGGGGGAAACTACGAGCAGTACTTC. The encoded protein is CASSRGGGNYEQYF.

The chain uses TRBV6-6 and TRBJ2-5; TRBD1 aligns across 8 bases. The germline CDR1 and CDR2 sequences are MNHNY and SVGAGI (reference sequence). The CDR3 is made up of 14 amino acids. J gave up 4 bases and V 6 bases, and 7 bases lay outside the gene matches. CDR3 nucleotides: TGTGCCAGCAGCAACAGGGGGAAGTCAGAGACCCAGTACTTC. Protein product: CASSNRGKSETQYF.

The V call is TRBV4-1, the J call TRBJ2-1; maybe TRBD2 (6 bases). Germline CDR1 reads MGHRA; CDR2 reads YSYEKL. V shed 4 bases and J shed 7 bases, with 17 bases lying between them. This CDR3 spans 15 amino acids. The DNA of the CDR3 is TGCGCCAGCAGCCGACGGGGGACCGGAGGGAATGAGCAGTTCTTC. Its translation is CASSRRGTGGNEQFF.

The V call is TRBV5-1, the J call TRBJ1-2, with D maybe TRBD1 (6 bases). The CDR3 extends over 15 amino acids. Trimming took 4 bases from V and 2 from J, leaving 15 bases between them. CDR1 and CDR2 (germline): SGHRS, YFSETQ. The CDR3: CASSPFETGNYGYTF. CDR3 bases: TGCGCCAGCAGCCCGTTTGAGACAGGCAACTATGGCTACACCTTC.